This T cell receptor beta chain was sequenced during a study of technical replicates of blood from several donors. CDR1 is SGHTA, CDR2 FQGTGA, per germline. After removal of 5 bases from V and 1 base from J, the junction contained 9 bases not matched to a gene. The CDR3 totals 17 residues. Assay used: immunoSEQ multiplex PCR; TCRdb lists only in-frame clones, some missing. This sample has under 95,000 clones; about 96% occur once, and the top ten carry approximately 0.25%. The V and J genes are TRBV7-3 and TRBJ2-7; 12 bases are a match to TRBD1. The sequence was collected from a human donor in good health. The sequenced sample consisted of T cells isolated from PBMCs. This CDR3 reads CASSLTGTGGTSYEQYF. For the CDR3, the DNA is TGTGCCAGCAGCCTCACCGGGACAGGGGGCACGTCCTACGAGCAGTACTTC. Using reference TRBV7-3 and TRBJ2-7 for the parts outside the CDR3, the full variable domain is GAGVSQTPSNKVTEKGKYVELRCDPISGHTALYWYRQSLGQGPEFLIYFQGTGAADDSGLPNDRFFAVRPEGSVSTLKIQRTERGDSAVYLCASSLTGTGGTSYEQYFGPGTRLTVT.